Listed below are T cell receptor beta chains from one sample, sequenced in a study of vaccination effects on CD4 cells after COVID-19. Antigen specificity for these receptors is unknown. The repertoire was sequenced with immunoSEQ multiplex PCR; TCRdb's copy has only in-frame clones and lacks some. The data show 55,000 to 80,000 clones, 80% seen once. Sequencing was performed on CD4+ T cells from PBMCs cultured with SARS-CoV-2 spike peptides, taken before COVID-19 vaccination. Receptors originate from a human donor who received a COVID-19 vaccine. Each CDR3 is given with its conserved first and last residue. A D gene is named only where the DNA matches it firmly. Expanded clones are given a class, and other clones once, few, many or no size at all.

d_gene,v_gene,j_gene,abundance,CDR3aa,CDR3nt
-,TRBV28,TRBJ1-1,few,CASSLFGHQNTEAFF,TGTGCCAGCAGTCTGTTTGGACACCAAAACACTGAAGCTTTCTTT
-,TRBV7-3,TRBJ2-1,-,CASSWSSYNEQFF,TGTGCCAGCAGCTGGAGCTCCTACAATGAGCAGTTCTTC
TRBD2,TRBV3-1/TRBV3-2,TRBJ2-3,few,CASSQFSGGRDTQYF,TGTGCCAGCAGCCAATTCAGCGGGGGGCGAGATACGCAGTATTTT
TRBD1,TRBV5-1,TRBJ1-2,-,CASSFGTAANYGYTF,TGCGCCAGCAGCTTCGGGACAGCAGCTAACTATGGCTACACCTTC
TRBD1,TRBV4-1,TRBJ1-2,-,CASSRGTENYGYTF,TGCGCCAGCAGCCGCGGGACAGAAAACTATGGCTACACCTTC
-,TRBV5-8,TRBJ2-1,-,CASPGPRDEQFF,TGTGCCAGCCCGGGACCTAGGGATGAGCAGTTCTTC
-,TRBV7-9,TRBJ1-1,-,CASSLVQVNTEAFF,TGTGCCAGCAGCTTAGTTCAGGTGAACACTGAAGCTTTCTTT
-,TRBV5-4,TRBJ2-1,-,CASSLGGTSSYNEQFF,TGTGCCAGCAGCTTAGGGGGGACCAGCTCCTACAATGAGCAGTTCTTC
-,TRBV5-1,TRBJ2-5,-,CASSSTSQETQYF,TGCGCCAGCAGCTCCACTAGTCAAGAGACCCAGTACTTC
TRBD2,TRBV9,TRBJ2-3,-,CASSARLAGTDTQYF,TGTGCCAGCAGCGCCAGACTAGCGGGCACAGATACGCAGTATTTT
-,TRBV9,TRBJ2-3,-,CASSRLDLTDTQYF,TGTGCCAGCAGTCGACTGGACTTAACAGATACGCAGTATTTT
TRBD2,TRBV24-1,TRBJ2-1,-,CATSDPGTSVGDEQFF,TGTGCCACCAGTGATCCCGGGACTAGCGTTGGGGATGAGCAGTTCTTC
-,TRBV21-1,TRBJ2-4,-,CASSNSYTLGGQGNQLAKNIQYF,TGTGCCAGCAGCAACTCGTACACTTTGGGTGGGCAGGGGAATCAACTAGCCAAAAACATTCAGTACTTC
-,TRBV30,TRBJ1-4,-,CAWSGGGTGEKLFF,TGTGCCTGGAGTGGCGGGGGGACGGGGGAAAAACTGTTTTTT
TRBD1,TRBV2,TRBJ2-1,-,CASTRDRGAREQFF,TGTGCCAGCACGCGGGACAGGGGAGCTCGTGAGCAGTTCTTC
-,TRBV6-2/TRBV6-3,TRBJ1-2,-,CASSYLTGRKGSGYTF,TGTGCCAGCAGTTACCTAACAGGGAGAAAGGGGAGCGGCTACACCTTC
-,TRBV3-1/TRBV3-2,TRBJ2-5,-,CASSPVGRGTQYF,TGTGCCAGCAGCCCGGTAGGACGCGGGACCCAGTACTTC
-,TRBV20-1,TRBJ1-4,-,CSGHLNEKLFF,TGCAGTGGCCACCTTAATGAAAAACTGTTTTTT
TRBD1,TRBV24-1,TRBJ2-3,-,CATKDRNWHTQYF,TGTGCCACCAAGGACAGGAACTGGCATACGCAGTATTTT
-,TRBV12-5,TRBJ1-2,-,CASGLFPWPGDGYTF,TGTGCTAGTGGTTTGTTTCCATGGCCAGGTGATGGCTACACCTTC
TRBD1,TRBV24-1,TRBJ2-3,-,CATSVLTGGFQGTDTQYF,TGTGCCACCAGTGTTTTGACAGGGGGCTTTCAGGGCACAGATACGCAGTATTTT
TRBD1,TRBV9,TRBJ2-5,-,CASSVEGAQETQYF,TGTGCCAGCAGCGTAGAGGGGGCGCAAGAGACCCAGTACTTC
TRBD2,TRBV27,TRBJ2-3,-,CASSKIGTSGSTDTQYF,TGTGCCAGCAGTAAAATCGGGACTAGCGGAAGCACAGATACGCAGTATTTT
-,TRBV7-9,TRBJ2-3,-,CASRPGSSTDTQYF,TGTGCCAGCAGGCCCGGGTCCAGCACAGATACGCAGTATTTT
-,TRBV6-6,TRBJ2-1,-,CASRNGGEQFF,TGTGCCAGCAGGAACGGTGGTGAGCAGTTCTTC
TRBD1,TRBV4-1,TRBJ2-5,-,CASSQVPGQGAETQYF,TGCGCCAGCAGCCAAGTACCGGGACAGGGGGCTGAGACCCAGTACTTC
-,TRBV9,TRBJ2-5,-,CASSSSPLFWETQYF,TGTGCCAGCAGCTCAAGCCCCTTATTTTGGGAGACCCAGTACTTC
-,TRBV29-1,TRBJ2-1,-,CSLTESSYNEQFF,TGCAGCCTAACAGAGAGCTCCTACAATGAGCAGTTCTTC
-,TRBV7-8,TRBJ2-1,-,CASSLQDNEQFF,TGTGCCAGCAGCTTACAGGACAATGAGCAGTTCTTC
TRBD1,TRBV5-1,TRBJ1-6,-,CASSSRPGTGVSSYNSPLHF,TGCGCCAGCAGCTCCCGCCCCGGGACAGGGGTGAGCTCCTATAATTCACCCCTCCACTTT
TRBD1,TRBV2,TRBJ1-3,once,CASSKERQGRNTIYF,TGTGCCAGCAGTAAAGAAAGACAGGGGCGAAACACCATATATTTT
-,TRBV14,TRBJ1-1,-,CASSRRQVLNEAFF,TGTGCCAGCAGCCGCCGACAGGTGTTGAATGAAGCTTTCTTT
-,TRBV5-1,TRBJ2-3,once,CASSLSDRSTDTQYF,TGCGCCAGCAGCTTGTCAGACCGTAGCACAGATACGCAGTATTTT
-,TRBV24-1,TRBJ2-1,-,CATSENEGHYNEQFF,TGTGCCACCAGTGAGAATGAGGGGCACTACAATGAGCAGTTCTTC
TRBD1,TRBV29-1,TRBJ2-5,-,CSTLRDRGTQETQYF,TGCAGCACGCTCCGGGACAGGGGAACCCAAGAGACCCAGTACTTC
-,TRBV30,TRBJ2-5,-,CAWSVKGEFGAQYF,TGTGCCTGGAGTGTAAAGGGGGAGTTCGGGGCCCAGTACTTC
-,TRBV27,TRBJ1-3,-,CASSLYGDRASNTIYF,TGTGCCAGCAGTTTATACGGGGACCGGGCCTCAAACACCATATATTTT
-,TRBV10-2,TRBJ2-6,-,CASSDREYVTGANVLTF,TGCGCCAGCAGTGACAGGGAATATGTAACTGGGGCCAACGTCCTGACTTTC
TRBD1,TRBV7-3,TRBJ1-2,-,CASSPQGANYGYTF,TGTGCCAGCAGCCCACAGGGGGCTAACTATGGCTACACCTTC
-,TRBV6-5,TRBJ1-1,-,CASRQGLGTEAFF,TGTGCCAGCAGACAGGGACTTGGCACTGAAGCTTTCTTT